These T cell receptor beta chains were read from a single sample in a study of cytomegalovirus exposure and HLA in healthy donors. Sequencing used immunoSEQ multiplex PCR; TCRdb keeps in-frame clones, though not all of them. The sample gives more than 150,000 clones, more than 75% of which show up once; roughly 7.5% is in the top ten. The sequencing sample was made of PBMCs. The receptor source for this set is a man aged 18-30 years in good health and CMV-seropositive. Both conserved end residues are part of each CDR3. The D gene is left open where the match is weak. Clone size, where shown, is once, few, many, or a class for clones that have expanded.

abundance	v_gene	j_gene	d_gene	CDR3nt	CDR3aa
once	TRBV28	TRBJ1-2	.	TGTGCCAGCAGCTTAGGGGAGGGAAACTATGGCTACACCTTC	CASSLGEGNYGYTF
.	TRBV28	TRBJ2-7	.	TGTGCCAGCAGTTTAGTCTTAGGCGCGGGGCCCTCCTACGAGCAGTACTTC	CASSLVLGAGPSYEQYF
.	TRBV28	TRBJ2-3	TRBD2	TGTGCCAGCAGTTTATCCCCTAGCGGGAGCACAGATACGCAGTATTTT	CASSLSPSGSTDTQYF
few	TRBV4-2	TRBJ1-1	TRBD1	TGTGCCAGCAGCCAATCATCGACAGGGGTGAACACTGAAGCTTTCTTT	CASSQSSTGVNTEAFF
.	TRBV2	TRBJ2-1	TRBD1	TGTGCCAGCAGTGGACCCGGGACAGAGTACAATGAGCAGTTCTTC	CASSGPGTEYNEQFF
.	TRBV7-8	TRBJ1-2	TRBD1	TGTGCCAGCAGCTTAGCGAGGACAGGGGGTGCCTACACCTTC	CASSLARTGGAYTF
few	TRBV19	TRBJ1-3	.	TGTGCCAGTAGTGCTACGCATGGAAACACCATATATTTT	CASSATHGNTIYF
many	TRBV28	TRBJ2-5	TRBD2	TGTGCCAGCACCCAGGGACTAGCGGGAGTCGAGACCCAGTACTTC	CASTQGLAGVETQYF
.	TRBV11-1	TRBJ1-2	.	TGTGCCAGCAGCCCCGGAGACTCTTATGGCTACACCTTC	CASSPGDSYGYTF
few	TRBV7-3	TRBJ2-2	.	TGTGCCAGCAGCTCGGGGGTTAACACCGGGGAGCTGTTTTTT	CASSSGVNTGELFF
once	TRBV19	TRBJ2-1	TRBD2	TGTGCCAGTAGTATTGGCCTAGCGGGCGACCTAAGGTCCTACAATGAGCAGTTCTTC	CASSIGLAGDLRSYNEQFF
.	TRBV28	TRBJ2-7	.	TGTGCCAGCAGTTTATCGACGGGAGCACCCTACGAGCAGTACTTC	CASSLSTGAPYEQYF